This T cell receptor beta chain was sequenced for a study of shared clonotypes between healthy human individuals. About the research overall: The donor group consisted of a couple of women and three men, aged 18 to 49.

Each of the donors was a healthy adult who was HIV-negative and had not had a recent acute infection or vaccination. Trimming stripped 7 bases from V and 6 bases from J, with 15 bases between. This CDR3 contains 14 residues. CDR1 and CDR2 from the germline V gene are LNHDA and SQIVND (reference sequence). Study conclusions and caveats: Lower generation probabilities were found for non-shared clonotypes than for those shared by all four donors.

Researchers divided each subset's genomic DNA evenly across several immunoSEQ plates. Clones were sequenced by immunoSEQ multiplex PCR, and TCRdb holds only the in-frame ones, with some missing. The sample contains 550,000 to 700,000 clones, around four fifths of which appear only once. This clone was detected ten times or more. Its antigen is currently unknown. This receptor was obtained from a woman in her 30s in good health. Sequenced material: memory CD4+ T cells sorted from blood. Subset given: CD45RA-negative fraction. This chain uses TRBV19 with TRBJ2-2; possibly TRBD2 for D (5 bases). This CDR3 is CASTGVGYSGELFF. DNA for the CDR3: TGTGCCAGTACCGGGGTAGGATACTCCGGGGAGCTGTTTTTT.